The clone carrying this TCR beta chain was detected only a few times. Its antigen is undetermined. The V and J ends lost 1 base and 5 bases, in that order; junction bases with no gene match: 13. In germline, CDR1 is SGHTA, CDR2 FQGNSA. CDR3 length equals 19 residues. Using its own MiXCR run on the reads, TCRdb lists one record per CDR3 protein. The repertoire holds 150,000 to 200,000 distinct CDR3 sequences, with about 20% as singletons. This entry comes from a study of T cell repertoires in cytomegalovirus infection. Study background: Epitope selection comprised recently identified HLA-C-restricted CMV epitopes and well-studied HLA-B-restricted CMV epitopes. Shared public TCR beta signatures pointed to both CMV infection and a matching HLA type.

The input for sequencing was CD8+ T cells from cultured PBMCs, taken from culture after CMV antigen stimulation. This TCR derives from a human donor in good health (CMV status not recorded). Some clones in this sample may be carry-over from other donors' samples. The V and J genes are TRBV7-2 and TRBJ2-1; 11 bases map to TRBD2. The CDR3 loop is CASSLESTRLAGGHNEQFF. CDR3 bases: TGTGCCAGCAGCTTAGAATCTACTCGGCTAGCGGGGGGACACAATGAGCAGTTCTTC.